The 22 T cell receptor beta chains listed next were all sequenced from one sample in a study of radiation and T cells in renal cell carcinoma. The protocol was immunoSEQ multiplex PCR, while the TCRdb copy is restricted to in-frame clones and leaves out a portion. Of 100,000 to 150,000 clones listed, around 85% are singletons. Indicated time point: blood 2 weeks post-SBRT. Treatment specified: 15 Gy SBRT to primary tumor, nephrectomy 4 weeks later. This material consisted of blood, taken from a patient whose treatment included radiotherapy and nephrectomy. The receptors were sampled from a man aged 50-60 years with renal cell carcinoma.

The chain recombines TRBV5-4 with TRBJ1-4, with D perhaps matching TRBD1 (5 bases). Germline CDR1 is SGHNT and CDR2 is YYREEE (reference sequence). V lost 2 bases to trimming and J lost 3 bases, with 8 bases between them. The CDR3 length is 14 residues. CDR3 DNA: TGTGCCAGCAGCTTTGGGGGTCCTAATGAAAAACTGTTTTTT. Residues: CASSFGGPNEKLFF.

CDR3 residues: CASSSGQGEGNEQFF. Written as DNA, the CDR3 is TGTGCCAGCTCATCCGGACAGGGGGAAGGCAATGAGCAGTTCTTC. This sequence joins TRBV18 and TRBJ2-1, with 10 bases lining up with TRBD1. Germline loops: CDR1 KGHSH, CDR2 LQKENI. The V and J ends lost 5 bases and 6 bases, in that order; junction bases with no gene match: 7. CDR3 length equals 15 residues.

The V and J genes are TRBV5-5 and TRBJ1-2; D ambiguous. CDR3 size: 14 residues. V was shortened by 0 bases and J by 8 bases, with 14 bases between the two germline ends. The germline V gene encodes CDR1 SGHKS and CDR2 YYEKEE (reference sequence). The CDR3 DNA follows: TGTGCCAGCAGCTTGGCCCGCAACCGAGAGGGCTACACCTTC. Translated: CASSLARNREGYTF. The entire variable domain, with the rest obtained from reference TRBV5-5 and TRBJ1-2, is as follows: DAGVTQSPTHLIKTRGQQVTLRCSPISGHKSVSWYQQVLGQGPQFIFQYYEKEERGRGNFPDRFSARQFPNYSSELNVNALLLGDSALYLCASSLARNREGYTFGSGTRLTVV.

The V call is TRBV6-5, the J call TRBJ1-2, with TRBD1 matching over 7 bases. V was pared by 5 bases and J by 4 bases, with 4 bases of the junction left unmatched. In germline, CDR1 is MNHEY, CDR2 SVGAGI. This CDR3 comprises 13 residues. This CDR3 reads CASSQDRLYGYTF. CDR3 DNA: TGTGCCAGCAGTCAGGACAGGCTCTATGGCTACACCTTC.

The chain recombines TRBV29-1 with TRBJ2-7; D might be TRBD1 (6 bases). There are 12 residues in the CDR3. V was shortened by 3 bases and J by 0 bases, with 6 bases between the two germline ends. Germline V gives CDR1 SQVTM, CDR2 ANQGSEA. The CDR3 bases are TGCAGCGTTGAGGACAGCTCCTACGAGCAGTACTTC. Protein product: CSVEDSSYEQYF.

The rearrangement uses TRBV28 and TRBJ1-4; D is uncertain. V lost 5 bases and J 0 bases, leaving 10 bases between the germline ends. Germline V gene sequence: CDR1 MDHEN, CDR2 SYDVKM. The CDR3 runs 15 residues. The CDR3 sequence is CASSLAGTTNEKLFF. CDR3 coding DNA: TGTGCCAGCAGTCTGGCCGGAACAACTAATGAAAAACTGTTTTTT.

V and J are TRBV10-2 and TRBJ1-1, with D possibly matching TRBD1 (5 bases). Trimming removed 3 bases from V and 6 bases from J, with 14 bases in between. This CDR3 contains 14 residues. The germline CDR1 and CDR2 sequences are WSHSY and SAAADI. Here the CDR3 reads CASSDYQGIPEAFF. Here the CDR3 DNA reads TGCGCCAGCAGTGATTATCAGGGTATCCCTGAAGCTTTCTTT.

In this sample, this clone turned up a few times. The V call is TRBV28, the J call TRBJ1-1, with D maybe TRBD1 (6 bases). V was trimmed by 6 bases and J by 8 bases, leaving 25 bases between them. This CDR3 spans 16 amino acids. Per the germline V gene, CDR1 is MDHEN and CDR2 is SYDVKM. The CDR3 DNA sequence: TGTGCCAGCAGCCTCCCGGGAGGGGGGGTGATCCAAGAAGCTTTCTTT. Translation gives CASSLPGGGVIQEAFF.

J is TRBJ2-1 and V is TRBV29-1; D is ambiguous. V was cut by 6 bases and J by 2 bases, with 11 bases left in between. Germline CDR1 and CDR2: SQVTM and ANQGSEA. This CDR3 region has 13 residues. CDR3 residues: CSVRRRPYNEQFF. The CDR3 DNA is TGCAGCGTCCGTCGTAGACCCTACAATGAGCAGTTCTTC.

J is TRBJ2-3 and V is TRBV5-1; perhaps TRBD2 as D (6 bases). This CDR3 contains 14 residues. With 1 base removed from V and 2 bases from J, the gap between germline ends came to 8 bases. Germline V gene sequence: CDR1 SGHRS, CDR2 YFSETQ. The CDR3, as DNA: TGCGCCAGCAGCTTGTTGCGGGACACAGATACGCAGTATTTT. It codes for CASSLLRDTDTQYF.

This clone was recorded once. The chain links TRBV15 to TRBJ1-3; D is ambiguous. Germline CDR1 LNHNV, CDR2 YYDKDF (reference sequence). The V gene lost 5 bases and the J gene lost 0 bases, with 11 bases spanning the gap. The CDR3 extends over 15 amino acids. Written as DNA, the CDR3 is TGTGCCACCAGCTTAATGCCACTCTCTGGAAACACCATATATTTT. It encodes CATSLMPLSGNTIYF.

The chain carries TRBV7-2 and TRBJ2-1; tentatively, D is TRBD2 (5 bases). Trimming left V 1 base short and J 10 bases short, with 11 bases between. The CDR3 is made up of 13 amino acids. The germline V gene encodes CDR1 SGHTA and CDR2 FQGNSA. CDR3 loop: CASSLEPRAEQFF. The DNA for the CDR3 is TGTGCCAGCAGCTTAGAGCCGCGGGCCGAGCAGTTCTTC.

In nucleotides, the CDR3 is TGCGCCAGCAGCACCGGACTGAATGAGCAGTTCTTC. Its translation: CASSTGLNEQFF. The chain links TRBV5-1 to TRBJ2-1, with a possible D match to TRBD2 (5 bases). The CDR3 has 12 residues. Germline lookup yields CDR1 SGHRS and CDR2 YFSETQ. V dropped 4 bases and J dropped 7 bases, with 9 bases sitting between them.

This chain joins TRBV7-9 and TRBJ2-7, with D tentatively TRBD1 (5 bases). Trimming stripped 0 bases from V and 4 bases from J, with 10 bases between. The CDR3 consists of 14 residues. CDR1 is SEHNR, CDR2 FQNEAQ, per germline (reference sequence). CDR3 sequence (DNA): TGTGCCAGCAGCTTAGCGCCTCAGGGTTACGAGCAGTACTTC. Residues: CASSLAPQGYEQYF.

This sequence joins TRBV28 and TRBJ1-2, with unresolved D. Germline V CDR1 and CDR2: MDHEN, SYDVKM. CDR3 length: 12 residues. Trimming stripped 5 bases from V and 3 bases from J, with 7 bases between. CDR3 sequence reads: CASSPRDYGYTF. As DNA, the CDR3 is TGTGCCAGCAGTCCGAGAGACTATGGCTACACCTTC.

The chain joins TRBV7-2 to TRBJ1-2; D is uncertain. Trimming shortened V by 0 bases and J by 4 bases, and 27 bases separated the two germline ends. CDR3 size: 20 residues. The germline V gene has CDR1 SGHTA and CDR2 FQGNSA. CDR3 DNA sequence: TGTGCCAGCAGCTTAGCGATATTTCGCGTCGTGTGGGCGGGAAGCTATGGCTACACCTTC. It codes for CASSLAIFRVVWAGSYGYTF.

This rearrangement joins TRBV4-2 to TRBJ2-5; 11 nucleotides agree with TRBD2. The CDR3 contains 18 residues. With V trimmed by 3 bases and J by 2 bases, 11 bases remained unmatched. CDR1 and CDR2 from the germline V gene are LGHNA and YNFKEQ. The CDR3 sequence is CASSQTSGTSGGQETQYF. The DNA of the CDR3 is TGTGCCAGCAGCCAGACCTCCGGGACTAGCGGAGGACAAGAGACCCAGTACTTC.

V is TRBV5-4 and J is TRBJ1-2; D perhaps matches TRBD1 (6 bases). The CDR3 contains 16 residues. Per germline, CDR1 SGHNT and CDR2 YYREEE (reference sequence). Trimming cost V 6 bases and J 4 bases, with 22 bases left between them. For the CDR3, the DNA is TGTGCCAGCACCGGGGGGTGGCAGGGGTCGATCTATGGCTACACCTTC. It codes for CASTGGWQGSIYGYTF.

The genes are TRBV7-9 and TRBJ2-3; D is perhaps TRBD2 (5 bases). V lost 3 bases and J lost 3, with 13 bases in between. The CDR3 is 15 amino acids. Germline V gives CDR1 SEHNR, CDR2 FQNEAQ (reference sequence). The CDR3 loop reads CASSFLDFPTDTQYF. The CDR3, as DNA: TGTGCCAGCAGCTTCTTGGACTTCCCAACAGATACGCAGTATTTT.

The chain employs TRBV6-5 and TRBJ1-5; D is unclear. The V and J ends lost 2 bases and 0 bases respectively, with 8 bases between them. This CDR3 spans 15 amino acids. CDR1 and CDR2 (germline): MNHEY, SVGAGI. DNA of the CDR3: TGTGCCAGCAGTTACACCTACAATAGCAATCAGCCCCAGCATTTT. Its translation: CASSYTYNSNQPQHF.

The chain is built from TRBV7-6 and TRBJ2-7; 7 bases align to TRBD1. J lost 0 bases, V lost 1 base, and 3 bases had no gene match. Germline loops: CDR1 SGHVS, CDR2 FNYEAQ. CDR3 size: 15 residues. Here the CDR3 reads CASSLDRGHSYEQYF. CDR3 in DNA: TGTGCCAGCAGCTTAGACAGGGGCCACTCCTACGAGCAGTACTTC.

The chain has TRBV7-8 and TRBJ2-1; D is uncertain. Germline V CDR1 and CDR2: SGHVS, FQNEAQ. This CDR3 has 15 residues. Trimming shortened V by 3 bases and J by 3 bases, and 12 bases separated the two germline ends. CDR3 nucleotides: TGTGCCAGCAGCTTGGGTCACCCCGACTACAATGAGCAGTTCTTC. It encodes CASSLGHPDYNEQFF.